This is a list of T cell receptor beta chains from one sample in a study of technical replicates of blood from several donors. TCRdb keeps only in-frame clones here, not all; method: immunoSEQ multiplex PCR. The sample lists 70,000 to 85,000 clones, about 91% occurring once. The sequencing input was T cells isolated from PBMCs. The receptors stem from a human donor in good health. Both conserved end residues are part of each CDR3. D genes are given only for firm matches. Some rows mark clone size as missing; the rest say once, few, many or name a class of expanded clone.

v_gene: TRBV12-5; j_gene: TRBJ1-1; d_gene: -; abundance: many; CDR3aa: CASGSTGMRAFF; CDR3nt: TGTGCTAGTGGTTCCACCGGGATGAGGGCTTTCTTT
v_gene: TRBV6-6; j_gene: TRBJ1-4; d_gene: -; abundance: -; CDR3aa: CASRGGGGNEKLFF; CDR3nt: TGTGCCAGCAGGGGAGGGGGGGGTAATGAAAAACTGTTTTTT
v_gene: TRBV30; j_gene: TRBJ2-1; d_gene: -; abundance: -; CDR3aa: CAWLKTGIRNEQFF; CDR3nt: TGTGCCTGGCTGAAGACAGGCATCAGAAATGAGCAGTTCTTC
v_gene: TRBV12-5; j_gene: TRBJ1-4; d_gene: -; abundance: -; CDR3aa: CASGLVLGGAVDEKLFF; CDR3nt: TGTGCTAGTGGTTTGGTACTGGGAGGGGCTGTTGATGAAAAACTGTTTTTT
v_gene: TRBV7-9; j_gene: TRBJ2-1; d_gene: TRBD2; abundance: -; CDR3aa: CASSIRGGGGDEQFF; CDR3nt: TGTGCCAGCAGTATAAGAGGAGGCGGGGGAGATGAGCAGTTCTTC
v_gene: TRBV19; j_gene: TRBJ2-1; d_gene: TRBD2; abundance: -; CDR3aa: CASSIFKGGSLNEQFF; CDR3nt: TGTGCCAGTAGTATATTTAAGGGAGGGTCGCTAAATGAGCAGTTCTTC
v_gene: TRBV28; j_gene: TRBJ1-4; d_gene: -; abundance: -; CDR3aa: CASSSGRDYAAPGNEKLFF; CDR3nt: TGTGCCAGCAGTTCAGGCAGGGACTACGCTGCGCCCGGTAATGAAAAACTGTTTTTT
v_gene: TRBV5-1; j_gene: TRBJ2-7; d_gene: TRBD1; abundance: -; CDR3aa: CASSSGTGGAGTYEQYF; CDR3nt: TGCGCCAGCAGCTCCGGGACAGGGGGCGCGGGCACCTACGAGCAGTACTTC
v_gene: TRBV19; j_gene: TRBJ2-7; d_gene: TRBD1; abundance: -; CDR3aa: CASSMGQIYEQYF; CDR3nt: TGTGCCAGTAGTATGGGACAGATCTACGAGCAGTACTTC
v_gene: TRBV19; j_gene: TRBJ2-1; d_gene: TRBD2; abundance: -; CDR3aa: CASNNWGSGSGEQFF; CDR3nt: TGTGCCAGCAATAATTGGGGCAGCGGGAGTGGTGAGCAGTTCTTC
v_gene: TRBV4-1; j_gene: TRBJ2-7; d_gene: TRBD2; abundance: -; CDR3aa: CASSQAAGVAYEQYF; CDR3nt: TGCGCCAGCAGCCAAGCCGCGGGGGTCGCCTACGAGCAGTACTTC
v_gene: TRBV27; j_gene: TRBJ2-7; d_gene: -; abundance: -; CDR3aa: CASSIGSTYEQYF; CDR3nt: TGTGCCAGCAGTATCGGGTCCACCTACGAGCAGTACTTC
v_gene: TRBV7-6; j_gene: TRBJ2-2; d_gene: -; abundance: -; CDR3aa: CASSHTGNTGELFF; CDR3nt: TGTGCCAGCAGCCATACAGGGAACACCGGGGAGCTGTTTTTT
v_gene: TRBV5-7; j_gene: TRBJ1-2; d_gene: -; abundance: -; CDR3aa: CASSLAGGGDVRFCGYTF; CDR3nt: TGTGCCAGCAGCTTGGCCGGGGGGGGCGACGTGCGTTTTTGTGGCTACACCTTC
v_gene: TRBV2; j_gene: TRBJ1-5; d_gene: -; abundance: -; CDR3aa: CASNINSNQPQHF; CDR3nt: TGTGCCAGCAATATTAATAGCAATCAGCCCCAGCATTTT
v_gene: TRBV6-5; j_gene: TRBJ2-5; d_gene: -; abundance: -; CDR3aa: CASSPTRFQETQYF; CDR3nt: TGTGCCAGCAGCCCAACTAGATTTCAAGAGACCCAGTACTTC
v_gene: TRBV27; j_gene: TRBJ2-7; d_gene: -; abundance: -; CDR3aa: CASSLGQGNEQYF; CDR3nt: TGTGCCAGCAGTTTGGGGCAGGGGAACGAGCAGTACTTC
v_gene: TRBV6-5; j_gene: TRBJ1-1; d_gene: -; abundance: once; CDR3aa: CASSYAPGDRAFF; CDR3nt: TGTGCCAGCAGTTACGCCCCGGGGGACCGGGCTTTCTTT
v_gene: TRBV28; j_gene: TRBJ1-1; d_gene: TRBD1; abundance: -; CDR3aa: CASSYTGAWTEAFF; CDR3nt: TGTGCCAGCAGTTATACAGGGGCATGGACTGAAGCTTTCTTT
v_gene: TRBV19; j_gene: TRBJ1-1; d_gene: -; abundance: -; CDR3aa: CASSITSGQNTEAFF; CDR3nt: TGTGCCAGTAGTATAACCAGCGGCCAGAACACTGAAGCTTTCTTT
v_gene: TRBV5-6; j_gene: TRBJ2-7; d_gene: TRBD2; abundance: -; CDR3aa: CASSLLTSGTGEQYF; CDR3nt: TGTGCCAGCAGCTTATTAACTAGCGGGACAGGCGAGCAGTACTTC